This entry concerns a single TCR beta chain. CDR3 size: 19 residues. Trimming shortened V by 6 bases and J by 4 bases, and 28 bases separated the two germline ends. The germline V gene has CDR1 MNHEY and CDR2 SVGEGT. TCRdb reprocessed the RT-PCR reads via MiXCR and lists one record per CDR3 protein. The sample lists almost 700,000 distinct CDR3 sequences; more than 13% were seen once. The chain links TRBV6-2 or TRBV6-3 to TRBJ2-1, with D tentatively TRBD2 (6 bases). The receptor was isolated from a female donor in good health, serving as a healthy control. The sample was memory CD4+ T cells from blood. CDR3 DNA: TGTGCCAGCAGCCCCCACGGCAGCGGGTACGCCGGCGGGTACAATGAGCAGTTCTTC. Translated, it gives CASSPHGSGYAGGYNEQFF.